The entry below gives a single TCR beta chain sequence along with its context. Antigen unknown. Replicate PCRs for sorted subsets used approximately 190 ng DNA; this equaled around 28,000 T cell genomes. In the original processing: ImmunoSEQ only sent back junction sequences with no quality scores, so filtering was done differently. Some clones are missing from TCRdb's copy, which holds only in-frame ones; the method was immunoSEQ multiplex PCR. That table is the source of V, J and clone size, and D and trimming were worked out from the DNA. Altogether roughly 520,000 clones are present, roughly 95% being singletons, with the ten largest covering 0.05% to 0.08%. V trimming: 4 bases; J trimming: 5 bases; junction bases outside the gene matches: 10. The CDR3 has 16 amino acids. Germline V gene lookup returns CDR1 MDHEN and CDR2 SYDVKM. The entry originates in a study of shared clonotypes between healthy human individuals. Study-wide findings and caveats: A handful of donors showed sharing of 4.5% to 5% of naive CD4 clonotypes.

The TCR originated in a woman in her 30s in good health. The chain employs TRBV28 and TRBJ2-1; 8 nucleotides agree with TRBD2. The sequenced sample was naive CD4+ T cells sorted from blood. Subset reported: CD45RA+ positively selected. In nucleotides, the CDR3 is TGTGCCAGCAGTTCCCGCGGGGGGAGAAAGCACAATGAGCAGTTCTTC. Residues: CASSSRGGRKHNEQFF. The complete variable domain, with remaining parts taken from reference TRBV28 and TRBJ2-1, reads DVKVTQSSRYLVKRTGEKVFLECVQDMDHENMFWYRQDPGLGLRLIYFSYDVKMKEKGDIPEGYSVSREKKERFSLILESASTNQTSMYLCASSSRGGRKHNEQFFGPGTRLTVL.